This record looks at one T cell receptor (beta chain) sequence and its context. The entry originates in a study of blood T cell repertoires in COVID-19. Study-level background: Acute and convalescent COVID-19 specimens originated in the United States, Italy and Spain. T cells, B-cell-depleted T cells, or PBMCs provided the cDNA or gDNA that served as material.

Original analysis: Estimates of nucleated cell counts were drawn from the amplification of reference gene primers. The table came from immunoSEQ multiplex PCR; TCRdb's copy has only in-frame clones and leaves some out. V, J and clone size are taken as reported in that table, and D and trimming were inferred from the DNA itself. The profile shows 120,000 to 150,000 clones, more than 70% of them singletons. V lost 0 bases to trimming and J lost 5 bases; unmatched junction nucleotides: 10. CDR1 and CDR2 from the germline V gene are SGHRS and YFSETQ. The CDR3 has 17 amino acids. The genes are TRBV5-1 and TRBJ2-1; TRBD2 matches 8 bases. The sequence derives from a human donor in a cohort sampled during active COVID-19. Specimen: peripheral blood. The CDR3 coding sequence is TGCGCCAGCAGCTTGGGGGATTTGGCGGGAGGAAACAATGAGCAGTTCTTC. It translates to CASSLGDLAGGNNEQFF.